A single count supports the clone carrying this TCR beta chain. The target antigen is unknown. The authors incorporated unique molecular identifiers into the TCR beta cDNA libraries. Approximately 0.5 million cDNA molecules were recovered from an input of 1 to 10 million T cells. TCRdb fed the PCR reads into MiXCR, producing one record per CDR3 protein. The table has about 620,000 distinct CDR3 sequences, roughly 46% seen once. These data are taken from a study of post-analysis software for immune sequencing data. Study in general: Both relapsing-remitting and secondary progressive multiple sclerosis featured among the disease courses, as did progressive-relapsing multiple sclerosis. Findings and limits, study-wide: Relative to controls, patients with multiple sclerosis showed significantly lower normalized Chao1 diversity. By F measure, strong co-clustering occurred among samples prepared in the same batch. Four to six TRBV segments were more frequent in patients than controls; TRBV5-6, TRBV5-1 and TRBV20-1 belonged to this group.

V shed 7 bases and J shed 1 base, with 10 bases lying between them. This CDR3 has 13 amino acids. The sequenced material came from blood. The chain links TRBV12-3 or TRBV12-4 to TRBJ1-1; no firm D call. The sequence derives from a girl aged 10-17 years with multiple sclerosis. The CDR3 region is CASTGTWNTEAFF. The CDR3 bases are TGTGCCAGCACCGGAACCTGGAACACTGAAGCTTTCTTT.